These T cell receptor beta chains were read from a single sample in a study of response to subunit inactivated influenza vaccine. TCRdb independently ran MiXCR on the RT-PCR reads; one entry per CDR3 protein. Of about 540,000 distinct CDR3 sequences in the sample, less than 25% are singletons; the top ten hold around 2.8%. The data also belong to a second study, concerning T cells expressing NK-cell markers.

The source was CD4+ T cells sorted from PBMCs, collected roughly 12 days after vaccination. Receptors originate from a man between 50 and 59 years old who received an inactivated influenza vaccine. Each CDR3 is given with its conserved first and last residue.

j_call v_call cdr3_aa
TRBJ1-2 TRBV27 CASSLRRTGPAGYTF
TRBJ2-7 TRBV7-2 CASSLGLASSSYEQYF
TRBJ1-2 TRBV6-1 CASNVQTGNYGYTF
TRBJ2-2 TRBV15 CATSRVGPGNANTGELFF
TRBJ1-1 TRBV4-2 CASSQGTQGSTEAFF
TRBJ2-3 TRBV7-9 CASTHRGQTDTQYF
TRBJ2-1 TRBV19 CASSIWRGGGRAYNEQFF
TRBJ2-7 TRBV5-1 CASSFSQGDDEQYF
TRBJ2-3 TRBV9 CASSSSEHDSLGDTQYF
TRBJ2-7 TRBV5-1 CASSVGRPSYEQYF
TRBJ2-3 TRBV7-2 CASSLETSGIDTQYF
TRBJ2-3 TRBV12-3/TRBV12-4 CASSGTGSTDTQYF
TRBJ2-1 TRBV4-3 CASSRQGGSYNEQFF
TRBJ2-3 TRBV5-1 CASSLGHSGADTQYF
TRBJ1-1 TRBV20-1 CSARDPGTGGTEAFF
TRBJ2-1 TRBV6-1 CASSAQGGNEQFF
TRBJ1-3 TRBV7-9 CASSTDRGHGNTIYF
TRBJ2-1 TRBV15 CATSEGDEQFF
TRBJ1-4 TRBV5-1 CASSSQGNEKLFF
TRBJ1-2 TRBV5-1 CASSLERATGGYTF
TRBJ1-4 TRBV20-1 CSATGSHNEKLFF
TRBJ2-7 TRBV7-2 CASTPTSGNYEQYF
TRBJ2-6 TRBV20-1 CSARDPSGRLLGLTF
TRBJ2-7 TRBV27 CASSRLSGSMSYEQYF
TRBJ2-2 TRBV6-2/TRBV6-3 CASSPGRNTGELFF
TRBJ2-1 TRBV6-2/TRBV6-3 CASSYPPRGLSLRNEQFF
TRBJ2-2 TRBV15 CATSRDIAGELFF
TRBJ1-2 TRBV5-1 CASSQRTDSNYGYTF
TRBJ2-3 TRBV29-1 CSVGEANTDTQYF
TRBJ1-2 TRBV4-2 CASSQDTYGYTF
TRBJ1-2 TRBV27 CASSANRGGYTF
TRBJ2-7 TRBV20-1 CSARRPGPAEQYF
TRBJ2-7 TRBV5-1 CASSSTGEISYEQYF
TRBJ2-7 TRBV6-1 CASTGPPTYEQYF
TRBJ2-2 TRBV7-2 CASSSVLWAGELFF
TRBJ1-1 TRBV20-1 CSAPDNFAEAFF